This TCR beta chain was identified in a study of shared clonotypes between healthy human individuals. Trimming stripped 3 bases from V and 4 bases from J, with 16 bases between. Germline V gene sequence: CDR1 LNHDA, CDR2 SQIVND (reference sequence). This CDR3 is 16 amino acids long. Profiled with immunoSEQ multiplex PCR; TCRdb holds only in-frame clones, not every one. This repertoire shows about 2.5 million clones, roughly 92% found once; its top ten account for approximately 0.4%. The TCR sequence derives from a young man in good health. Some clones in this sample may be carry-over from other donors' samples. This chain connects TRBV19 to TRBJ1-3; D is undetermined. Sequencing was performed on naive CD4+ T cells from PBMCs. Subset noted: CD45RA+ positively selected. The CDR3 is CASSIGVRRGGNTIYF. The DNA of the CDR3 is TGTGCCAGTAGTATTGGAGTTAGACGAGGCGGAAACACCATATATTTT.